The rows below give T cell receptor beta chains drawn from one sample of a study of OX40 agonist ivuxolimab in advanced cancers. The table came from immunoSEQ multiplex PCR; TCRdb's copy has only in-frame clones and leaves some out. In the table there are tens of thousands of clones, about 80% of which are singletons. The starting material was CD4+ or CD8+ T cells sorted from blood, obtained in a trial of the OX40 agonist ivuxolimab. These receptors were obtained from an adult with an advanced solid tumor such as melanoma, head and neck, liver or kidney cancer. CDR3s include the opening cysteine and the closing phenylalanine or tryptophan. A D gene is named only where the DNA matches it firmly. Clone size is not always given. Where it is, it says once, few, many or a class for expanded clones.

CAWSHPSSGANVLTF | TGTGCCTGGAGTCACCCCAGCTCTGGGGCCAACGTCCTGACTTTC | TRBJ2-6 | . | . | TRBV30
CASSTPYYEQYF | TGTGCCAGTAGTACCCCCTATTACGAGCAGTACTTC | TRBJ2-7 | . | . | TRBV19
CASSYAMGGREQYF | TGTGCCAGCAGTTACGCGATGGGGGGGCGCGAGCAGTACTTC | TRBJ2-7 | . | . | TRBV6-6
CASSTGLAGSGTDTQYF | TGCGCCAGCAGCACGGGACTAGCGGGATCTGGCACAGATACGCAGTATTTT | TRBJ2-3 | . | TRBD2 | TRBV5-1
CASRDRGTNEKLFF | TGTGCCAGTAGAGACAGGGGAACTAATGAAAAACTGTTTTTT | TRBJ1-4 | . | TRBD1 | TRBV19
CASRVQPNTGELFF | TGTGCCAGCAGGGTACAGCCCAACACCGGGGAGCTGTTTTTT | TRBJ2-2 | . | . | TRBV6-1
CSVGTSGGYEQYF | TGCAGCGTTGGGACTAGCGGGGGCTACGAGCAGTACTTC | TRBJ2-7 | . | TRBD2 | TRBV29-1
CASTRDGVNYGYTF | TGTGCCAGCACCCGGGACGGAGTTAACTATGGCTACACCTTC | TRBJ1-2 | . | . | TRBV7-8
CASSSGVQQYF | TGTGCCAGCAGTTCAGGGGTCCAGCAGTACTTC | TRBJ2-7 | . | . | TRBV2
CASSYTRNNEQFF | TGTGCCAGCAGCTACACACGGAACAATGAGCAGTTCTTC | TRBJ2-1 | . | . | TRBV7-8
CASRIDRGQGRTEAFF | TGTGCAAGTCGCATCGACCGGGGACAGGGAAGGACTGAAGCTTTCTTT | TRBJ1-1 | . | . | TRBV12-2
CASRIPGQGINQPQHF | TGTGCCAGCAGGATTCCGGGACAGGGGATTAATCAGCCCCAGCATTTT | TRBJ1-5 | few | TRBD1 | TRBV2
CASSFRQLGGETQYF | TGTGCCAGCAGCTTTAGACAGCTGGGAGGGGAGACCCAGTACTTC | TRBJ2-5 | many | TRBD2 | TRBV5-6
CASNEQYLRGGGTDTQYF | TGTGCCAGCAATGAACAGTATCTTCGGGGGGGTGGCACAGATACGCAGTATTTT | TRBJ2-3 | . | TRBD2 | TRBV6-1
CASSESLAATYYEQYF | TGTGCCAGCAGTGAATCCCTCGCAGCTACCTACTACGAGCAGTACTTC | TRBJ2-7 | . | . | TRBV6-1
CATSREKGGNQPQHF | TGTGCCACCAGCAGAGAAAAGGGCGGCAATCAGCCCCAGCATTTT | TRBJ1-5 | once | . | TRBV15
CASSLNWEETQYF | TGTGCCAGCTCGCTTAATTGGGAAGAGACCCAGTACTTC | TRBJ2-5 | . | . | TRBV18
CASSYRRGDTQYF | TGCGCCAGCAGCTATAGGAGAGGAGATACGCAGTATTTT | TRBJ2-3 | once | . | TRBV5-1
CAIREGQGAYEQYF | TGTGCCATCAGAGAAGGACAGGGGGCCTACGAGCAGTACTTC | TRBJ2-7 | . | TRBD1 | TRBV10-3
CASGLGGGPGDTQYF | TGTGCTAGTGGTTTGGGTGGAGGGCCGGGAGATACGCAGTATTTT | TRBJ2-3 | . | . | TRBV12-5
CASSLDRNNSPLHF | TGCGCCAGCAGCTTGGATCGGAATAATTCACCCCTCCACTTT | TRBJ1-6 | . | . | TRBV5-1
CASSLGAGVHNEQFF | TGCGCCAGCAGCTTGGGAGCGGGAGTACACAATGAGCAGTTCTTC | TRBJ2-1 | . | TRBD2 | TRBV5-1
CASSSLGGPRTEAFF | TGTGCCAGCAGCTCGCTCGGAGGGCCAAGAACTGAAGCTTTCTTT | TRBJ1-1 | . | . | TRBV7-8
CSAGIKETQYF | TGCAGTGCGGGGATTAAAGAGACCCAGTACTTC | TRBJ2-5 | once | . | TRBV20-1
CASSPRDPEPQHF | TGTGCCAGCAGTCCCCGAGACCCGGAGCCCCAGCATTTT | TRBJ1-5 | . | . | TRBV7-2
CASSERDRLYQPQHF | TGTGCCAGCAGTGAAAGGGACAGACTCTATCAGCCCCAGCATTTT | TRBJ1-5 | many | TRBD1 | TRBV6-1
CASPTREATTEAFF | TGTGCCAGCCCTACACGAGAGGCAACGACTGAAGCTTTCTTT | TRBJ1-1 | few | . | TRBV9
CASSRRQIVAEAFF | TGTGCCAGCAGTAGGAGACAGATCGTCGCTGAAGCTTTCTTT | TRBJ1-1 | . | . | TRBV27
CASSPLLVPGSSYNEQFF | TGCGCCAGCAGCCCCCTTCTTGTTCCGGGGAGCTCCTACAATGAGCAGTTCTTC | TRBJ2-1 | . | . | TRBV5-1
CASSEIGGRAFTGELFF | TGTGCCAGCAGTGAAATCGGCGGGAGGGCCTTCACCGGGGAGCTGTTTTTT | TRBJ2-2 | . | TRBD2 | TRBV2
CASSQAWSSRGEQFF | TGTGCCAGCAGCCAAGCCTGGTCTAGCCGGGGGGAGCAGTTCTTC | TRBJ2-1 | medium-sized | . | TRBV4-2
CASSLRRAVSGANVLTF | TGTGCCAGCAGCTTAAGGAGGGCGGTCTCTGGGGCCAACGTCCTGACTTTC | TRBJ2-6 | . | . | TRBV7-8
CASSEQPLSSYEQYF | TGTGCCAGCAGTGAGCAGCCTCTCAGCTCCTACGAGCAGTACTTC | TRBJ2-7 | . | . | TRBV6-1
CASSLVEAGAPRFF | TGCGCCAGCAGCTTGGTTGAGGCGGGGGCCCCGAGGTTCTTC | TRBJ2-1 | . | . | TRBV5-1
CASSLVFGQGANEQFF | TGCGCCAGCAGCTTGGTGTTCGGACAGGGGGCGAATGAGCAGTTCTTC | TRBJ2-1 | few | TRBD1 | TRBV5-1
CASSQLGALNSPLHF | TGCGCCAGCAGCCAACTAGGGGCTTTGAATTCACCCCTCCACTTT | TRBJ1-6 | . | . | TRBV4-1
CASSRDSNYGYTF | TGCGCCAGCAGCCGGGACAGTAACTATGGCTACACCTTC | TRBJ1-2 | . | TRBD1 | TRBV5-1
CASSLAGANRGPEQYF | TGCGCCAGCAGCTTGGCCGGGGCGAACAGGGGGCCCGAGCAGTACTTC | TRBJ2-7 | . | TRBD1 | TRBV5-1
CASSPASGRISYNEQFF | TGTGCCAGCTCACCAGCCAGCGGGCGTATCTCCTACAATGAGCAGTTCTTC | TRBJ2-1 | . | . | TRBV18
CASSLQRQNTGELFF | TGTGCCAGCTCACTGCAGCGTCAGAACACCGGGGAGCTGTTTTTT | TRBJ2-2 | . | . | TRBV18
CSVAGRAKNIQYF | TGCAGCGTTGCAGGCCGAGCCAAAAACATTCAGTACTTC | TRBJ2-4 | . | . | TRBV29-1
CASSEPRQGTPRPQHF | TGTGCCAGCAGTGAACCCAGACAGGGGACCCCACGGCCCCAGCATTTT | TRBJ1-5 | . | TRBD1 | TRBV6-1
CASSLGSRNTEAFF | TGTGCCAGCAGCTTGGGTTCACGGAACACTGAAGCTTTCTTT | TRBJ1-1 | . | . | TRBV5-4
CASTHGSVDTGELFF | TGTGCCAGCACTCACGGCAGCGTTGACACCGGGGAGCTGTTTTTT | TRBJ2-2 | . | . | TRBV2
CASSYSTYGGRGYTF | TGTGCCAGCAGTTACTCAACCTACGGAGGGAGAGGCTACACCTTC | TRBJ1-2 | . | . | TRBV6-5
CASTSWTGTGGYEQYF | TGTGCCAGCACCTCCTGGACCGGGACAGGAGGCTACGAGCAGTACTTC | TRBJ2-7 | once | TRBD1 | TRBV27
CASSPTNSDTEAFF | TGTGCCAGCAGCCCGACCAACAGCGACACTGAAGCTTTCTTT | TRBJ1-1 | . | . | TRBV5-4
CAYGQGYPYGYTF | TGTGCCTATGGACAGGGGTATCCCTATGGCTACACCTTC | TRBJ1-2 | . | TRBD1 | TRBV30
CSVEIRGQGGEQFF | TGCAGCGTTGAAATAAGGGGGCAGGGGGGTGAGCAGTTCTTC | TRBJ2-1 | . | . | TRBV29-1
CASSLTDRGAGHYNSPLHF | TGCGCCAGCAGCTTGACGGACAGGGGAGCGGGCCACTATAATTCACCCCTCCACTTT | TRBJ1-6 | . | TRBD1 | TRBV5-1
CASSVAGTSGRYNEQFF | TGTGCCAGCAGTGTCGCCGGGACTAGCGGGAGGTACAATGAGCAGTTCTTC | TRBJ2-1 | . | TRBD2 | TRBV25-1